This record covers a single TCR beta chain. PCR involved 60 Vbeta and 13 Jbeta primers. The protocol was immunoSEQ multiplex PCR, while the TCRdb copy is restricted to in-frame clones and leaves out a portion. The sample contains 95,000 to 100,000 clones, 60% to 80% of which appear only once. The sample belongs to a study of cytomegalovirus exposure and HLA in healthy donors. The germline V gene encodes CDR1 LGHNA and CDR2 YSLEER. Trimming removed 2 bases at V and 11 bases at J, with 42 bases between. The CDR3 sequence is 22 residues long. What was sequenced was PBMCs. The TCR was taken from a female donor in good health and CMV-seronegative. This rearrangement joins TRBV4-3 to TRBJ1-2, with D possibly matching TRBD1 (6 bases). The CDR3: CASSQLVPGHPTISNFKVAYTF. CDR3 DNA sequence: TGCGCCAGCAGCCAACTTGTTCCGGGACATCCTACAATTTCTAACTTCAAGGTTGCGTACACCTTC.